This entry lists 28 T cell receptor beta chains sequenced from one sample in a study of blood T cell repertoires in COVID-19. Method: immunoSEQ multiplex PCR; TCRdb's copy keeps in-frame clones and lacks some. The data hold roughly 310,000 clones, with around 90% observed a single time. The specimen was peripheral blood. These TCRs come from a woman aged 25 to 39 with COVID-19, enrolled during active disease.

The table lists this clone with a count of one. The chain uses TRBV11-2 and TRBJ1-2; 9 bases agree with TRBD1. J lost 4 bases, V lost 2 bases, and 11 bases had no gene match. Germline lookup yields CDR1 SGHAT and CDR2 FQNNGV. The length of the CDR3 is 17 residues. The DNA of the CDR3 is TGTGCCAGCAGCTTAACCCCAACAGGGGGCGCTATCTATGGCTACACCTTC. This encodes CASSLTPTGGAIYGYTF.

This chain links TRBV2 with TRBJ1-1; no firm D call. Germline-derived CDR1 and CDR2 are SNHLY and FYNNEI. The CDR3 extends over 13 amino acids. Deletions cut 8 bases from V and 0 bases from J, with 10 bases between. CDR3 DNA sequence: TGTGCCAGCCTACCCACAGTGAACACTGAAGCTTTCTTT. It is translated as CASLPTVNTEAFF.

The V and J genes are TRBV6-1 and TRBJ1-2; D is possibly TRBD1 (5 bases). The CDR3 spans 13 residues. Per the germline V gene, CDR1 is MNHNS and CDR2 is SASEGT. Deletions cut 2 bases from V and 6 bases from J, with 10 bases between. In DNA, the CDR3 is TGTGCCAGCAGTGAACAGGGTAGGGATGGCTACACCTTC. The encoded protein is CASSEQGRDGYTF.

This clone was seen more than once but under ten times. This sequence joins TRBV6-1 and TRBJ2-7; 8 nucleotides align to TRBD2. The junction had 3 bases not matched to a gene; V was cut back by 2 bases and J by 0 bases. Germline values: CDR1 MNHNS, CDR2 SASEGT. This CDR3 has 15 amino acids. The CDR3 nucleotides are TGTGCCAGCAGTGAAACGGGGACTAGCTCCTACGAGCAGTACTTC. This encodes CASSETGTSSYEQYF.

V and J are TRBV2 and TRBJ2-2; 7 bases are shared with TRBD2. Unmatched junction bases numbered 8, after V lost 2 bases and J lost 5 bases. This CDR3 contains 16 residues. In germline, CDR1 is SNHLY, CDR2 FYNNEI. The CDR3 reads CASSERGRARTGELFF. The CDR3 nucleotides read TGTGCCAGCAGTGAAAGAGGGAGGGCCAGAACCGGGGAGCTGTTTTTT.

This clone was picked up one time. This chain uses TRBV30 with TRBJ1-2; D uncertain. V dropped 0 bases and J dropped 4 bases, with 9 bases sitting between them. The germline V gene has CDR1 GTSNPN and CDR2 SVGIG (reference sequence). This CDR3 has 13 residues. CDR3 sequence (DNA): TGTGCCTGGAGTGTACTGGAGGTCTATGGCTACACCTTC. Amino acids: CAWSVLEVYGYTF.

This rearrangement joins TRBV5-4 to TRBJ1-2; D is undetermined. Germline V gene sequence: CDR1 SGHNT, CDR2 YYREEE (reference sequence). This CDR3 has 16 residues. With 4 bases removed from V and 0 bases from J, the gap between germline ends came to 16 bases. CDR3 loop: CASSRAEVLANYGYTF. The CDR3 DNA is TGTGCCAGCAGCCGAGCCGAGGTTTTAGCTAACTATGGCTACACCTTC.

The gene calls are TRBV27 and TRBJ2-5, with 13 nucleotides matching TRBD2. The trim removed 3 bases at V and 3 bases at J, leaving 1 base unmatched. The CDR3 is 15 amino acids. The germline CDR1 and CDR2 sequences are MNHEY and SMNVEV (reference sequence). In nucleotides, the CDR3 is TGTGCCAGCAGTTTCGGACTAGCGGGAGAAGAGACCCAGTACTTC. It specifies CASSFGLAGEETQYF.

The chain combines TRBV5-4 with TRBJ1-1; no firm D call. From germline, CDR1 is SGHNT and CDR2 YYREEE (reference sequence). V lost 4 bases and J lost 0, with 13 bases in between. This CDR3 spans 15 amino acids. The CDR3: CASSRALDLNTEAFF. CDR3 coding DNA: TGTGCCAGCAGCAGAGCACTAGACTTGAACACTGAAGCTTTCTTT.

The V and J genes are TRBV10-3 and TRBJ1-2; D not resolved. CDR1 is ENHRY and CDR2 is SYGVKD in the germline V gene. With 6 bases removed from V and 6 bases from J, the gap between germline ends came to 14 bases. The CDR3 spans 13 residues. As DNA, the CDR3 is TGTGCCATCAGCCAACGGCAGGAAGATGGCTACACCTTC. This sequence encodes CAISQRQEDGYTF.

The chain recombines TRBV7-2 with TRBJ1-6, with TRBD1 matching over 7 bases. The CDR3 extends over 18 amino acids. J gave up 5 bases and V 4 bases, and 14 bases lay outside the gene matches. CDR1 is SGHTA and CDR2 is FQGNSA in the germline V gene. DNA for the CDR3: TGTGCCAGCAGCTACCACCTTGTTGGGACAGAAAATAATTCACCCCTCCACTTT. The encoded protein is CASSYHLVGTENNSPLHF.

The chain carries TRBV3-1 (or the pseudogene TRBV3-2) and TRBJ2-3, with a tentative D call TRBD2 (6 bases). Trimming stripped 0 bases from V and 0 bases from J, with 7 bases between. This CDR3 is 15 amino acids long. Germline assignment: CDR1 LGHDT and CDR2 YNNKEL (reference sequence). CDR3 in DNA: TGTGCCAGCAGCCAAGATGGGACTAGCACAGATACGCAGTATTTT. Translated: CASSQDGTSTDTQYF.

The CDR3 protein is CASSYGQGTTNEKLFF. DNA for the CDR3: TGCGCCAGCAGCTACGGACAGGGAACAACTAATGAAAAACTGTTTTTT. The chain has TRBV5-1 and TRBJ1-4; 8 nucleotides agree with TRBD1. V lost 3 bases, J lost 0 bases, and 4 bases stayed unmatched. Germline V gene lookup returns CDR1 SGHRS and CDR2 YFSETQ. The CDR3 extends over 16 amino acids.

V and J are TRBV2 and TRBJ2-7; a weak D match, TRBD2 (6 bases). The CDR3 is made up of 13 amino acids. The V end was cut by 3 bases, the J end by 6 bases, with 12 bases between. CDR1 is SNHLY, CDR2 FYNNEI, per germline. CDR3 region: CASSDIGSGEQYF. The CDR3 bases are TGTGCCAGCAGTGACATCGGGAGCGGCGAGCAGTACTTC.

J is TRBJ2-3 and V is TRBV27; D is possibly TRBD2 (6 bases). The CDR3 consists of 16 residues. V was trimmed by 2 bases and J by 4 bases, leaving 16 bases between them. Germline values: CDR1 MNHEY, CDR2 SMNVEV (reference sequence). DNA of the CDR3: TGTGCCAGCAGTTTAAACGGACGGGGAGGACCAGATACGCAGTATTTT. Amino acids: CASSLNGRGGPDTQYF.

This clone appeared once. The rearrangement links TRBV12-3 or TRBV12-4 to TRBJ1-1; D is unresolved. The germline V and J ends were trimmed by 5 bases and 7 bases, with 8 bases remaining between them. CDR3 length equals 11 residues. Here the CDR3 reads CASSTGHEAFF. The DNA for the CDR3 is TGTGCCAGCAGTACTGGGCATGAAGCTTTCTTT.

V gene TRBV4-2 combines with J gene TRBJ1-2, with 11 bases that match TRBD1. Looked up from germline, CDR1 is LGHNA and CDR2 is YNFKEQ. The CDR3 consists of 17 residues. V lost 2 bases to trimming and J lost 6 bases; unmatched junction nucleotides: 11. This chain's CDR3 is CASSQPTPGQGAHGYTF. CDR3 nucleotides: TGTGCCAGCAGCCAACCCACTCCTGGACAGGGGGCTCATGGCTACACCTTC.

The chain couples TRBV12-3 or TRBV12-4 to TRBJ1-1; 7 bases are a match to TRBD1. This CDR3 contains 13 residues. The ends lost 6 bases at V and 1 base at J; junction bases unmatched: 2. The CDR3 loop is CASRTGRNTEAFF. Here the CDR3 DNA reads TGTGCCAGCAGGACAGGGAGGAACACTGAAGCTTTCTTT.

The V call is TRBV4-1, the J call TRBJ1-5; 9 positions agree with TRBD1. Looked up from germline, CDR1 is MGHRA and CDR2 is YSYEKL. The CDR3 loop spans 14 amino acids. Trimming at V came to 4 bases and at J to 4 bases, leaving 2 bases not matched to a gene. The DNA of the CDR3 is TGCGCCAGCAGCCCGGGACAGGGAAATCAGCCCCAGCATTTT. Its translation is CASSPGQGNQPQHF.

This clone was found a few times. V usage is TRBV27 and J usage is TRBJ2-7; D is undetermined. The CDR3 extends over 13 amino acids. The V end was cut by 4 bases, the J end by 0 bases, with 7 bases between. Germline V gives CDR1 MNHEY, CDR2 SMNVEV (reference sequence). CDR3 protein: CASSSQFSYEQYF. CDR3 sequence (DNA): TGTGCCAGCAGTTCACAGTTCTCCTACGAGCAGTACTTC.

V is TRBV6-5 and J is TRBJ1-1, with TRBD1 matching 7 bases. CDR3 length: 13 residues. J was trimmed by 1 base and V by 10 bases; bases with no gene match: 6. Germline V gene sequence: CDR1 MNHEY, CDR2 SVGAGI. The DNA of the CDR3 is TGTGCCACCAGGGACAGCTGGAACACTGAAGCTTTCTTT. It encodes CATRDSWNTEAFF.

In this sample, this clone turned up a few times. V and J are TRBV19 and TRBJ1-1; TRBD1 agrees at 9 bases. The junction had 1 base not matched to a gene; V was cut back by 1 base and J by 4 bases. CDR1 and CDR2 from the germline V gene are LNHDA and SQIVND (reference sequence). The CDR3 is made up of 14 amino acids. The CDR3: CASSIVTGGTEAFF. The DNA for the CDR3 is TGTGCCAGTAGTATAGTGACAGGGGGCACTGAAGCTTTCTTT.

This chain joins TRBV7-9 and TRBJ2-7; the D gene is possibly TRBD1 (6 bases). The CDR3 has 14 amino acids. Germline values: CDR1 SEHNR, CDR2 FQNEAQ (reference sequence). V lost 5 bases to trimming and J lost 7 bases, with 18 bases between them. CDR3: CASSEDRPVQEQYF. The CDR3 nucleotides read TGTGCCAGCAGCGAAGACAGGCCGGTTCAAGAGCAGTACTTC.

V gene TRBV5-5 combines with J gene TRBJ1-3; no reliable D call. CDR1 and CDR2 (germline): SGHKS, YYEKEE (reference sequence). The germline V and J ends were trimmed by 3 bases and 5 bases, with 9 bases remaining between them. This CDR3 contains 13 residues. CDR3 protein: CASSSQVRNTIYF. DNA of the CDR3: TGTGCCAGCAGCTCCCAGGTTAGAAACACCATATATTTT.

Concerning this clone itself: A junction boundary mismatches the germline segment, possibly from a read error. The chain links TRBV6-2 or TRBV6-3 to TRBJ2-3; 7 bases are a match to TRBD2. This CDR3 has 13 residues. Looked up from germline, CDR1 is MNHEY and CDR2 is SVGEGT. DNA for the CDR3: TGTGCCAGCAGTTACTCGATTGACCGGGAGGCCCGTTTT. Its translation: CASSYSIDREARF.

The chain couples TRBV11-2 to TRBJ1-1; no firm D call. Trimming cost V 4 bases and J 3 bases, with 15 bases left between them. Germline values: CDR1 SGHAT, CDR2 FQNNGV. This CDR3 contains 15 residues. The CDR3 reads CASSYRYVSDTEAFF. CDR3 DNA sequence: TGTGCCAGCAGCTACCGCTATGTGTCGGACACTGAAGCTTTCTTT.

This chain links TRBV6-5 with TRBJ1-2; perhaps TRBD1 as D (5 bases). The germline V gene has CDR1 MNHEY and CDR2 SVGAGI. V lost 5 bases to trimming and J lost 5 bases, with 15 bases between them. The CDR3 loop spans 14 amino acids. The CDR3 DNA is TGTGCCAGCAGTACCCAGTGGGGGGGTTATGGCTACACCTTC. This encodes CASSTQWGGYGYTF.

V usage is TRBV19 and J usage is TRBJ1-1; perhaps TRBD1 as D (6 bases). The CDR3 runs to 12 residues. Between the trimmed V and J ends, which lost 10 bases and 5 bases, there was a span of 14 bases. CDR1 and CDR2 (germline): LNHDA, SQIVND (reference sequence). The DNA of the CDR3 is TGTGCCACCGCAGGGGCGCCAACTGAAGCTTTCTTT. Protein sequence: CATAGAPTEAFF.